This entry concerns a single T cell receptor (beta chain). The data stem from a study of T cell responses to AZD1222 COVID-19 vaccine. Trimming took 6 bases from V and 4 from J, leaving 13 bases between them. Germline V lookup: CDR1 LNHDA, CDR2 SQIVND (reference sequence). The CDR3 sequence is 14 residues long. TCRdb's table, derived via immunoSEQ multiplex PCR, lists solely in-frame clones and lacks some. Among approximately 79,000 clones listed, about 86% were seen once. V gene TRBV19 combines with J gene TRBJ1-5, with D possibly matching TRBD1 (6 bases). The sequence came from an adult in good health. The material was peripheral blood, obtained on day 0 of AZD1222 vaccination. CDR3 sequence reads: CASRREGGNQPQHF. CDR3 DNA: TGTGCCAGTAGAAGGGAGGGGGGGAATCAGCCCCAGCATTTT.